A single TCR beta chain is shown here with its context. Its antigen is unidentified. Drawing of blood for sampling happened at baseline, at cycle 4 day 1, and at cycle 7 day 1. This sample is drawn from a study of OX40 agonist ivuxolimab in advanced cancers. Notes on the study in general: At doses 0.1 to 3.0 mg/kg, CD4+ and CD8+ clones expanded. Expanded peripheral T-cell antigen specificity went undetermined.

V was clipped by 8 bases and J by 2 bases, with 9 bases between them. The CDR3 is 12 amino acids. The V gene's germline CDR1 is LNHDA and CDR2 SQIVND (reference sequence). Only in-frame clones appear in the TCRdb table, and some are missing; sequencing was by immunoSEQ multiplex PCR. Counted here are about 150,000 clones, about 93% occurring once; the ten biggest clones make up more than 1%. The receptor comes from an adult with an advanced solid tumor such as melanoma, head and neck, liver or kidney cancer. Sequenced material: CD4+ or CD8+ T cells sorted from blood, taken in a trial of the OX40 agonist ivuxolimab. The chain couples TRBV19 to TRBJ1-2, with D unresolved. CDR3 coding DNA: TGTGCCAGTCTCGACCGAAACTATGGCTACACCTTC. Its translation: CASLDRNYGYTF.